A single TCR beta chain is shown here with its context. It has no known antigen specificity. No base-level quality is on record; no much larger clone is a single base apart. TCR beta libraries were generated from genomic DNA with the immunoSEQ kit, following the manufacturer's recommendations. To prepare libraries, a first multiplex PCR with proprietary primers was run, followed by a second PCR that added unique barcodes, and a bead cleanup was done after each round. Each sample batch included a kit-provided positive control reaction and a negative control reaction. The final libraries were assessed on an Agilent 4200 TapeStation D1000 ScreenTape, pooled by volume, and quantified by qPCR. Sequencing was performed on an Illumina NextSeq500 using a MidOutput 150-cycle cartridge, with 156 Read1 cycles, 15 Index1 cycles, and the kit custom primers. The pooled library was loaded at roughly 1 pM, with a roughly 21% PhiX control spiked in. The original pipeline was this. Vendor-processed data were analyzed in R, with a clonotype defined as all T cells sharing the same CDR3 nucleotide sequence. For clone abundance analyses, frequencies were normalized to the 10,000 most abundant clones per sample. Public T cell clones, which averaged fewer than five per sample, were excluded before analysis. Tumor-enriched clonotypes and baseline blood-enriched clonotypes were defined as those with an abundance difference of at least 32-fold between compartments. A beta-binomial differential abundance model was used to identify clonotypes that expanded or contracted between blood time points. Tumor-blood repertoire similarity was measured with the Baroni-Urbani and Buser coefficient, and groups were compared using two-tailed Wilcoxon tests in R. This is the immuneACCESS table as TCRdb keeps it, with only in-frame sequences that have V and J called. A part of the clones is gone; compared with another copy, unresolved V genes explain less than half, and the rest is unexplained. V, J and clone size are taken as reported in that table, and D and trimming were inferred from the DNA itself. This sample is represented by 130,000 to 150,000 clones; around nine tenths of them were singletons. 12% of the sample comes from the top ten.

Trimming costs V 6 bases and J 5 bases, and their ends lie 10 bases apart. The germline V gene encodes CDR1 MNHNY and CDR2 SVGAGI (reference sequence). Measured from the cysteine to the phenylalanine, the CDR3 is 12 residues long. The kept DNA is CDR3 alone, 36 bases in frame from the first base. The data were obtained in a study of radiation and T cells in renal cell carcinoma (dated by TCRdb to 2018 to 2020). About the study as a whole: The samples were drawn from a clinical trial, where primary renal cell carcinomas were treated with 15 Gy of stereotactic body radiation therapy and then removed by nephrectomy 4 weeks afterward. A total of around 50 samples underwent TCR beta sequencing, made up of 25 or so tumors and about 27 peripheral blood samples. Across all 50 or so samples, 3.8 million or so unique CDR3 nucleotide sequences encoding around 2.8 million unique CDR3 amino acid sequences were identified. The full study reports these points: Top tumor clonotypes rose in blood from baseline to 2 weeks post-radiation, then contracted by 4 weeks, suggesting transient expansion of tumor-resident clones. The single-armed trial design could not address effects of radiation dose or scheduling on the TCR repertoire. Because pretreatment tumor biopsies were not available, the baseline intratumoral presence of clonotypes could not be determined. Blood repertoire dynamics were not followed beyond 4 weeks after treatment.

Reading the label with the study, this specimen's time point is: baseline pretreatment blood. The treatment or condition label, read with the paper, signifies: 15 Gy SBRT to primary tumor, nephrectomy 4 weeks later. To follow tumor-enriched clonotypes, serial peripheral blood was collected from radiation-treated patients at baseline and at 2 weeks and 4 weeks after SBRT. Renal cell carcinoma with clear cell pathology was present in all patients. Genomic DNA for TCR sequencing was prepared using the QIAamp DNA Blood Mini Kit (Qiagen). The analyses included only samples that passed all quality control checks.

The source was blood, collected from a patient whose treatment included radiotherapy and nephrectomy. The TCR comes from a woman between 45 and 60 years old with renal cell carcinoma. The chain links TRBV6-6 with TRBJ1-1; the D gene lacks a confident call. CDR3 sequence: CASSAVGTEAFF. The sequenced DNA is TGTGCCAGCAGCGCCGTCGGAACTGAAGCTTTCTTT.